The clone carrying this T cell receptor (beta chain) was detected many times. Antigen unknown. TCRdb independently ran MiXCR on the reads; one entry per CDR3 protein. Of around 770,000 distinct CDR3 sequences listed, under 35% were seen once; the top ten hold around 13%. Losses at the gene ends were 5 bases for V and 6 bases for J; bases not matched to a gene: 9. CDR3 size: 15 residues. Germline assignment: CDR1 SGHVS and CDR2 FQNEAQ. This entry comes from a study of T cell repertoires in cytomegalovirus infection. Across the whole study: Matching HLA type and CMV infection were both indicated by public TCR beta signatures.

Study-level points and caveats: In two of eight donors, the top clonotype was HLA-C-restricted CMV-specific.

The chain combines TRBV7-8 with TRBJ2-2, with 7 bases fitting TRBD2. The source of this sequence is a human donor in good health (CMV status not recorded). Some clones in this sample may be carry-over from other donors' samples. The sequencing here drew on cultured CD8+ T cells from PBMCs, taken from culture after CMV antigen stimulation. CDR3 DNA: TGTGCCAGCAGCCCTGAGCGGGGTTTGGCCGGGGAGCTGTTTTTT. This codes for CASSPERGLAGELFF. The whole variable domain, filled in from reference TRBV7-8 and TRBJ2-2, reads GAGVSQSPRYKVAKRGQDVALRCDPISGHVSLFWYQQALGQGPEFLTYFQNEAQLDKSGLPSDRFFAERPEGSVSTLKIQRTQQEDSAVYLCASSPERGLAGELFFGEGSRLTVL.